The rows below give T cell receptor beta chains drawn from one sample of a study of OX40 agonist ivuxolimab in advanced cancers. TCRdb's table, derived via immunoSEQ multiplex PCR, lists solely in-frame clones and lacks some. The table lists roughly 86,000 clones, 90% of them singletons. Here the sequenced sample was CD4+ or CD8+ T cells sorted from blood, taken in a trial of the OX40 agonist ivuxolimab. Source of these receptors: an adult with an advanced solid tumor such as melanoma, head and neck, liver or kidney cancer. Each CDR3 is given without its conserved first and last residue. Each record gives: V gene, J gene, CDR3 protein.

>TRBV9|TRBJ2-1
ASSVVGQGPGEQF
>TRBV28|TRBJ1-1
ASSLDRGFQNTEAF
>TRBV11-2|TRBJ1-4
ASSLGNGYTNEKLF
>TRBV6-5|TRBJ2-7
ASSPPPGLPYEQY
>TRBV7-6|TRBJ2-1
ASSLGEWDNEQF
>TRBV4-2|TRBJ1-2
ASSLDQIGMNYGYT
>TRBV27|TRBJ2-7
ASSLSRQVFEQY
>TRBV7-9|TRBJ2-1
ASSSGGGSIHNEQF
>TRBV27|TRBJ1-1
ASSLGEGTEAF
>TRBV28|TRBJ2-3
ASSTQRQQGSTDTQY
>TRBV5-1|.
ASSLSSGDTYEQY
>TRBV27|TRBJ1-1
ASSFTSGTEAF
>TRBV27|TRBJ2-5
ASSLSGVFETQY
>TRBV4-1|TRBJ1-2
ASSQDISGQVYGYT
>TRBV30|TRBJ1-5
AWSSHSNQPQH
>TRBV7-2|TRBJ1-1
ASSVRDSTYTEAF
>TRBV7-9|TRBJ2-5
ASSDGFFQY
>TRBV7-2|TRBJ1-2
ASSLGGTRGYT
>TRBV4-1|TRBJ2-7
ASSQVKDGTYEQY
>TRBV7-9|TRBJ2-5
ASSLGEETQY
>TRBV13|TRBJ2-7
ASSLVSLSGRSSYEQY
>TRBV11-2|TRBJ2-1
ASSLDGALEQF
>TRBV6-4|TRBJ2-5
ASSVYRATSDLAGETQY
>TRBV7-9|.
ASSSPVMYEQY
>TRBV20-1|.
SAGTWSEQY
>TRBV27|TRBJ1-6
ASSRTGGNSPLH
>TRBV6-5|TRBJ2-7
ASSVLRDGNYEQY
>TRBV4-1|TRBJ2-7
ASSQAGSYEQY
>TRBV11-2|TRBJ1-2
ASSERVTVDGYT
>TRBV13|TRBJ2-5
ASSPGFRSGQETQY
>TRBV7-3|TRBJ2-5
ASLLGGSRAPQGAYQETQY
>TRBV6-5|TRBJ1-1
ASSYGAKDTEAF
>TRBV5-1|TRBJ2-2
ASSYPRGKGGELF
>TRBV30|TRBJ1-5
AWSKGSYSDPQH
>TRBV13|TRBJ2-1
ASSASILGLAGGEQF
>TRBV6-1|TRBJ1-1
ASSERGGNTEAF
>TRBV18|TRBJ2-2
ASSSDGHTGELF
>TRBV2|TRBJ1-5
ASSDIWNQPQH
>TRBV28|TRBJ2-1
ASSPPDRGTVNEQF
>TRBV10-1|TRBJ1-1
ASSERAGGTEAF
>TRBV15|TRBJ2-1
ATSPHASSSHYNEQF
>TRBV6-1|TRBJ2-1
ASREGTGDYNEQF
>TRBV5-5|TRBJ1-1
ASSLARYTEAF
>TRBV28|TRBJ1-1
ASSFEGFNTEAF
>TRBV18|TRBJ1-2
ASSLGGARSKGYT
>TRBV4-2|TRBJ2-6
ASSQVSDSGANVLT
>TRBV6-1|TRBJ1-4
ASIRRSNEKLF
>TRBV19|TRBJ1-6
ASSWQGDSPLH
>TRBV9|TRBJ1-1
ASSAAGNTEAF
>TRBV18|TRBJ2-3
ASSPGSGSRDTQY
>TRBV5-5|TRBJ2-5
ASSLLGEGRETQY
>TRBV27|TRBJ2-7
ASSPRGLNEQY
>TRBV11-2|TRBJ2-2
ASRTLLGGRTGELF